This T cell receptor (beta chain) was obtained from a study of CD8 T cells in ankylosing spondylitis. Whole-study findings and limits: A TCR beta motif of 7 or 8 highly homologous variants appeared characteristic of ankylosing spondylitis blood.

This clonotype was seen more than once but under ten times. Its antigen is undetermined. V shed 10 bases and J 0 bases; nucleotides not matched to a gene: 16. This CDR3 contains 17 residues. Germline lookup yields CDR1 ENHRY and CDR2 SYGVKD. As the method for making TCR beta libraries, quantitative 5'-RACE with molecular barcodes was used. A single record per CDR3 protein comes from TCRdb applying MiXCR to the 5' RACE reads. The table lists approximately 540,000 distinct CDR3 sequences, 9.5% to 15% of them singletons. The genes are TRBV10-3 and TRBJ2-7; 9 bases agree with TRBD2. Sequenced sample: blood, either unsorted or a sorted T cell fraction (not recorded which). The sequence came from a male donor with ankylosing spondylitis. CDR3 nucleotides: TGTGCCACTAAGGGTCCAGCGGGAGGTGGAAGCTCCTACGAGCAGTACTTC. The encoded protein is CATKGPAGGGSSYEQYF.